This T cell receptor (beta chain) was profiled in a study of beta chain features in type 1 diabetes. Trimming took off 6 bases at V and 6 bases at J, with 20 bases between the two ends. The germline V gene has CDR1 ENHRY and CDR2 SYGVKD. The CDR3 consists of 16 residues. Every isolated RNA sample was fully reverse transcribed, so sequencing captured expressed TCRB transcripts. Repertoires were generated with immunoSEQ multiplex PCR, while TCRdb's copy carries only in-frame clones and drops some. In the table there are more than 8,500 clones, about four fifths of which are singletons. As regards this clone: The antigen is not known.

Study outcomes and limitations: Cells with high TCR expression could be over-represented when cDNA is sequenced. PCR may have favored shorter templates equally in patients and controls. Among all four CD4+ subsets, Type 1 diabetes patients had TCRB CDR3s that were moderately but significantly shorter. Comparison showed that naive, central memory and Treg TCRB repertoires appeared more similar among patients than among healthy donors.

The sequence came from a woman aged 18-35 years in good health. J is TRBJ2-2 and V is TRBV10-3; D unclear. The sequenced material came from Tregs from blood. CDR3 DNA sequence: TGTGCCATCAGGAGCGCGAACCACCGCTCCGCCGGGGAGCTGTTTTTT. The encoded protein is CAIRSANHRSAGELFF.